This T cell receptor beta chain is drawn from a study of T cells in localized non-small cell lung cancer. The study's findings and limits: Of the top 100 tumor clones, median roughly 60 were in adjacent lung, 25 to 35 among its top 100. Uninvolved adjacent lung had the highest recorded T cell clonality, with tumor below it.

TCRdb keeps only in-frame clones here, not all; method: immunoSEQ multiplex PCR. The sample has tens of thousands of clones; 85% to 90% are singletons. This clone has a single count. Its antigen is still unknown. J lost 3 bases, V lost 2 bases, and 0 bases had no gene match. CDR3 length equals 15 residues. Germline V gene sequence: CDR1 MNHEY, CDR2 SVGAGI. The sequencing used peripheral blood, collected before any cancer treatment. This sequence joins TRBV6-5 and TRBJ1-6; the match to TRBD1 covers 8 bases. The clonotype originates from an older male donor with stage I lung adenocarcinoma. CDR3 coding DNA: TGTGCCAGCAGTTACGGACAGGGCTATAATTCACCCCTCCACTTT. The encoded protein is CASSYGQGYNSPLHF.